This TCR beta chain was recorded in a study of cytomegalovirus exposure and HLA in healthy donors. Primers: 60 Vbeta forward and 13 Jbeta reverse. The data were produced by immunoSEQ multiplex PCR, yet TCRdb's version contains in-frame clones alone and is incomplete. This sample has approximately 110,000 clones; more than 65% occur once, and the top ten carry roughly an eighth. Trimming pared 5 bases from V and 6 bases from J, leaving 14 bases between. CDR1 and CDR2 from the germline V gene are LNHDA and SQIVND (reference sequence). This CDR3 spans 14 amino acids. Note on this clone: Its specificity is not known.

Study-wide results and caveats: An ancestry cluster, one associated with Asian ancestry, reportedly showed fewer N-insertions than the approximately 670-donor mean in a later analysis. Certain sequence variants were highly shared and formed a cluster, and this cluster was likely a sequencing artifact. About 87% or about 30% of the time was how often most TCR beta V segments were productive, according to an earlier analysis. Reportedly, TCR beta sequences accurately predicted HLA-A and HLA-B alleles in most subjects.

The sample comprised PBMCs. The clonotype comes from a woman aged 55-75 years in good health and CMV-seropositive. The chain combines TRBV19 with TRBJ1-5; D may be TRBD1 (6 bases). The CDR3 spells CASSLDSMPQPQHF. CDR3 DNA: TGTGCCAGTAGTCTGGACAGTATGCCTCAGCCCCAGCATTTT.